The 3 T cell receptor beta chains presented below share a single source sample, sequenced in a study of early stage breast cancer tumors. The repertoire was sequenced with immunoSEQ multiplex PCR; TCRdb's copy has only in-frame clones and lacks some. This sample has some 72,000 clones, with roughly 80% found just once. The sequencing input was blood. Receptor source: a person between 55 and 69 years old with breast cancer.

V is TRBV9 and J is TRBJ2-7, with 11 bases matching TRBD2. After removal of 2 bases from V and 6 bases from J, the junction contained 4 bases not matched to a gene. The V gene's germline CDR1 is SGDLS and CDR2 YYNGEE. The CDR3 runs to 14 residues. CDR3 region: CASSVVAGGGEQYF. CDR3 nucleotides: TGTGCCAGCAGCGTGGTAGCGGGGGGGGGCGAGCAGTACTTC.

This clone was found a few times. V is TRBV18 and J is TRBJ1-2; 7 nucleotides align to TRBD1. Germline assignment: CDR1 KGHSH and CDR2 LQKENI. The CDR3 totals 15 residues. Trimming cost V 6 bases and J 4 bases; bases outside gene matches: 11. This chain's CDR3 is CASSPIFRDSYGYTF. The CDR3 nucleotides read TGTGCCAGCTCTCCCATATTCCGGGACAGCTATGGCTACACCTTC.

CDR3 protein: CASSEKGDSRTLSNQPQHF. For the CDR3, the DNA is TGTGCCAGCAGTGAGAAGGGGGACAGCCGCACCCTTAGCAATCAGCCCCAGCATTTT. The chain combines TRBV6-1 with TRBJ1-5, with 7 bases identical to TRBD1. V gave up 3 bases and J gave up 0 bases; unmatched junction bases: 14. The CDR3 is 19 amino acids. Germline V gene lookup returns CDR1 MNHNS and CDR2 SASEGT.